This T cell receptor beta chain came from a study of blood T cell repertoires in COVID-19. Study information: Sources were T cells, B-cell-depleted T cells, or PBMCs; the material itself was cDNA or gDNA.

Clones were sequenced by immunoSEQ multiplex PCR, and TCRdb holds only the in-frame ones, with some missing. This table has just under 60,000 clones, around 88% appearing once. Germline V CDR1 and CDR2: SGHNT, YYREEE (reference sequence). With V trimmed by 3 bases and J by 3 bases, 3 bases remained unmatched. The CDR3 sequence is 15 residues long. The receptor was isolated from a man aged 60 to 75 with acute or convalescent COVID-19. V gene TRBV5-4 combines with J gene TRBJ2-1; 10 nucleotides line up with TRBD2. The sequencing input was peripheral blood. CDR3 bases: TGTGCCAGCAGCTCCGGGACTAGCGTCTACAATGAGCAGTTCTTC. Translation gives CASSSGTSVYNEQFF.